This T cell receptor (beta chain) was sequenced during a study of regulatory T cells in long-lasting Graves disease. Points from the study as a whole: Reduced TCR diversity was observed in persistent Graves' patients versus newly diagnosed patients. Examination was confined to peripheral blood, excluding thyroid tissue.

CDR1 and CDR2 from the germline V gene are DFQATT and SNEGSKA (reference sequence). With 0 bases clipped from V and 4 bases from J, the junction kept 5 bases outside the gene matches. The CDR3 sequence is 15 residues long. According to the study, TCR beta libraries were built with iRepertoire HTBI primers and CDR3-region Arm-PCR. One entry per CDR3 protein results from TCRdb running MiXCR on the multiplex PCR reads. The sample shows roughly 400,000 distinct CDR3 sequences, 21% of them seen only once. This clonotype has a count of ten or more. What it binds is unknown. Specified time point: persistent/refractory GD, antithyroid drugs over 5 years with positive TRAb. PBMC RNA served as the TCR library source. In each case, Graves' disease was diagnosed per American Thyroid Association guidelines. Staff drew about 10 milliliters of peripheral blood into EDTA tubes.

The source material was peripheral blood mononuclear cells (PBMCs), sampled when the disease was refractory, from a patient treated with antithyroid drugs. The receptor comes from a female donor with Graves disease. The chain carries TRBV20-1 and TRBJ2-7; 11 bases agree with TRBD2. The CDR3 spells CSARDLAGGPYEQYF. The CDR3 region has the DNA TGCAGTGCTAGAGATTTAGCGGGAGGGCCTTACGAGCAGTACTTC.